This is a list of T cell receptor beta chains from one sample in a study of blood T cell repertoires in COVID-19. Some clones are missing from TCRdb's copy, which holds only in-frame ones; the method was immunoSEQ multiplex PCR. The sample carries 310,000 or so clones, around four fifths recorded once. The sequencing input was peripheral blood. The source of these receptors is a woman aged 50 to 65 with acute or convalescent COVID-19. Both conserved end residues are part of each CDR3. D genes are given only for firm matches. The size field is filled for only some rows; it gives once, few, many or a size class.

abundance,v_gene,j_gene,d_gene,CDR3nt,CDR3aa
once,TRBV11-2,TRBJ1-1,TRBD1,TGTGCCAGCAGCCCCATACAGGGGGCGTACACTGAAGCTTTCTTT,CASSPIQGAYTEAFF
.,TRBV10-1,TRBJ1-2,.,TGCGCCAGCAGTGAGTCGAACATTGATGGCTACACCTTC,CASSESNIDGYTF
.,TRBV5-4,TRBJ2-3,.,TGTGCCAGCAGCCCCACTAGGGACACAGATACGCAGTATTTT,CASSPTRDTDTQYF
.,TRBV5-1,TRBJ1-4,.,TGCGCCAGCAGCCTCTCCGGACAAGGACGCGAAAAACTGTTTTTT,CASSLSGQGREKLFF
once,TRBV21-1,TRBJ2-3,.,TGTGCCAGCAGCAAAGCCTACCCAGATACGCAGTATTTT,CASSKAYPDTQYF
.,TRBV24-1,TRBJ2-1,TRBD1,TGTGCCACCTCTCCGGGGACAGACTACAATGAGCAGTTCTTC,CATSPGTDYNEQFF
.,TRBV30,TRBJ2-4,TRBD1,TGTGCCTGTTCAATCCAGGGGGCAAACATTCAGTACTTC,CACSIQGANIQYF
.,TRBV5-1,TRBJ2-7,TRBD2,TGCGCCAGCAGCTCTCCTAACGGGAGGGCCCACGAGCAGTACTTC,CASSSPNGRAHEQYF
.,TRBV4-3,TRBJ2-3,TRBD2,TGCGCCAGCAGCCAGGATGCGGGACTAGCGGGGAACACAGATACGCAGTATTTT,CASSQDAGLAGNTDTQYF
.,TRBV10-1,TRBJ2-1,TRBD2,TGCGCCAGCAGTGAGGCTAGCGGGGGGTCCAATGAGCAGTTCTTC,CASSEASGGSNEQFF
.,TRBV25-1,TRBJ1-1,.,TGTGCCAGCAGTGATTCCTACACTGAAGCTTTCTTT,CASSDSYTEAFF
.,TRBV6-5,TRBJ2-3,.,TGTGCGGCTGCTAGCACAGATACGCAGTATTTT,CAAASTDTQYF
.,TRBV5-6,TRBJ1-3,TRBD1,TGTGCCAGCAGCCCTTTATCGGGACAGCTACCCTCTGGAAACACCATATATTTT,CASSPLSGQLPSGNTIYF
.,TRBV18,TRBJ2-3,TRBD2,TGTGCCAGCTCACCCGCGGGACTAGCGGGATCGGATACGCAGTATTTT,CASSPAGLAGSDTQYF
once,TRBV5-4,TRBJ2-5,TRBD2,TGTGCCAGCAGCTCGGGGACTAGCTCATCAGAGACCCAGTACTTC,CASSSGTSSSETQYF
.,TRBV12-5,TRBJ2-1,.,TGTGCTAGTGGTTTGGCCGGGGTGAATGAGCAGTTCTTC,CASGLAGVNEQFF
.,TRBV7-6,TRBJ1-1,.,TGTGCCAGCAGCTTAGTGATCGGGAACACTGAAGCTTTCTTT,CASSLVIGNTEAFF
.,TRBV5-1,TRBJ2-2,.,TGCGCCAGCAGCTTGGGCCCCCAGGGCGACACCGGGGAGCTGTTTTTT,CASSLGPQGDTGELFF
.,TRBV10-3,TRBJ1-2,TRBD1,TGTGCCATCAGGATGGGACAGGGCCCATATGGCTACACCTTC,CAIRMGQGPYGYTF
.,TRBV6-5,TRBJ1-2,.,TGTGCCAGCAGTTCCCGACAGACCTTCTATGGCTACACCTTC,CASSSRQTFYGYTF
once,TRBV5-5,TRBJ2-6,.,TGTGCCAGCAGCTTTAGCTCTGGGGCCAACGTCCTGACTTTC,CASSFSSGANVLTF
.,TRBV9,TRBJ1-2,.,TGTGCCAGCAGCGTAGAAAGCAGGGTGAACTATGGCTACACCTTC,CASSVESRVNYGYTF
.,TRBV10-3,TRBJ1-5,TRBD1,TGTGCCATCAGTGAGGGGACAGGTGCTCAGCCCCAGCATTTT,CAISEGTGAQPQHF
once,TRBV5-6,TRBJ2-1,.,TGTGCCAGCAGCCCACCACCTGTTTCCGCGGCTTTCTTCCATGAGCAGTTCTTC,CASSPPPVSAAFFHEQFF
.,TRBV6-4,TRBJ1-1,TRBD1,TGTGCCAGCAGTGACTCCTGGAACAGGGGGTCAACTGAAGCTTTCTTT,CASSDSWNRGSTEAFF
.,TRBV4-3,TRBJ1-2,.,TGCGCCAGCAGCCAAGCCGGGGTGAAGGACTATGGCTACACCTTC,CASSQAGVKDYGYTF
.,TRBV19,TRBJ2-1,.,TGTGCCAGTAGTGGTCCGAGCTCCTACAATGAGCAGTTCTTC,CASSGPSSYNEQFF
.,TRBV6-5,TRBJ1-5,.,TGTGCCAGCAGTTATCGAGGGGGGCCCCAGCATTTT,CASSYRGGPQHF
.,TRBV27,TRBJ2-6,TRBD1,TGTGCCAGCAAAGGGACAGGGAGATCGTGGAACTCTGGGGCCAACGTCCTGACTTTC,CASKGTGRSWNSGANVLTF
.,TRBV24-1,TRBJ2-1,TRBD1,TGTGCCACCACTGGCTGGACAGGCAATGAGCAGTTCTTC,CATTGWTGNEQFF
.,TRBV4-1,TRBJ2-3,TRBD1,TGCGCCAGCAGCTCCAGGGGGACAGATACGCAGTATTTT,CASSSRGTDTQYF
.,TRBV6-5,TRBJ1-2,.,TGTGCCAGCAGTTACACTCAGAACAGGGAGATCTATGGCTACACCTTC,CASSYTQNREIYGYTF
.,TRBV25-1,TRBJ2-1,TRBD2,TGTGCCAGCAGTGTAGCGGGCGAAAGGGACAATGAGCAGTTCTTC,CASSVAGERDNEQFF
.,TRBV7-3,TRBJ2-2,.,TGTGCCAGCAGCTCCAGGGGTCCGAACACCGGGGAGCTGTTTTTT,CASSSRGPNTGELFF
.,TRBV2,TRBJ1-2,.,TGTGCCAGCCAGGGGCAGTATGGCTACACCTTC,CASQGQYGYTF
.,TRBV19,TRBJ2-2,.,TGTGCCAGTAGTGACTACGGGGGGAACACCGGGGAGCTGTTTTTT,CASSDYGGNTGELFF
.,TRBV5-1,TRBJ2-5,TRBD1,TGCGCCAGCAGAACAGACAGGGACCCCTTCGAAGCCCAGTACTTC,CASRTDRDPFEAQYF
.,TRBV6-5,TRBJ2-5,.,TGTGCCAGCAGCCAAAACCAGGGGGGAGAGACCCAGTACTTC,CASSQNQGGETQYF
.,TRBV5-1,TRBJ1-4,.,TGCGCCAGCAGCGCTTCCGGGACAACTAATGAAAAACTGTTTTTT,CASSASGTTNEKLFF
.,TRBV18,TRBJ2-4,.,TGTGCCAGCTCACCAGAGAGTTCGACCAAAAACATTCAGTACTTC,CASSPESSTKNIQYF
few,TRBV5-4,TRBJ2-3,TRBD2,TGTGCCAGCAGTTGGGGAGCGGGAGATGCAGATACGCAGTATTTT,CASSWGAGDADTQYF
.,TRBV15,TRBJ1-1,.,TGTGCCACCAGCAGAGACTACTCGAACACTGAAGCTTTCTTT,CATSRDYSNTEAFF
.,TRBV7-8,TRBJ1-2,.,TGTGCCAGCAGCTTAGAGACAGCCTCTAACTATGGCTACACCTTC,CASSLETASNYGYTF
.,TRBV9,TRBJ1-1,.,TGTGCCAGCAGCGCGACAGACTTAGAAGCTTTCTTT,CASSATDLEAFF
.,TRBV6-6,TRBJ1-4,TRBD1,TGTGCCAGCAGCCCCGGGGACAGTGAAAAACTGTTTTTT,CASSPGDSEKLFF
.,TRBV7-9,TRBJ2-5,.,TGTGCCAGCAGCTTAGGGACAGACTTTCAAGAGACCCAGTACTTC,CASSLGTDFQETQYF
.,TRBV7-9,TRBJ1-2,TRBD1,TGTGCCAGCAGCCCGGGACAGGGGGCGTTTTATGGCTACACCTTC,CASSPGQGAFYGYTF
.,TRBV12-5,TRBJ1-2,TRBD1,TGTGCTAGTGGATACCCGGGACAGGGGGCGCTTGGCTACACCTTC,CASGYPGQGALGYTF
.,TRBV29-1,TRBJ2-5,.,TGCAGCGTTGAACTTCCCATCGACACGAGAGAGACCCAGTACTTC,CSVELPIDTRETQYF
.,TRBV19,TRBJ2-7,TRBD1,TGTGCCAGTAGTTCCGGGACAGGGCTTTCCTACGAGCAGTACTTC,CASSSGTGLSYEQYF
once,TRBV30,TRBJ2-1,.,TGTGCCTGGAGCGCTGGGAGCTCCTACAATGAGCAGTTCTTC,CAWSAGSSYNEQFF
.,TRBV24-1,TRBJ1-1,.,TGTGCCACCAGTGATAGCCAACAGAAAGCTTTCTTT,CATSDSQQKAFF
.,TRBV6-5,TRBJ1-2,TRBD1,TGTGCCAGCAGTTACTCGGGTGGACAGGCAATCTATGGCTACACCTTC,CASSYSGGQAIYGYTF
once,TRBV25-1,TRBJ1-2,.,TGTGCCAGCGCCCCTGGCAGGGGAAACTATGGCTACACCTTC,CASAPGRGNYGYTF
.,TRBV5-6,TRBJ1-1,TRBD1,TGTGCCAGCAGCTTGAGGGCAGGGGGCACTGAAGCTTTCTTT,CASSLRAGGTEAFF
many,TRBV3-1/TRBV3-2,TRBJ1-1,.,TGTGCCAGCAGCCGGGGCAGAGACACTGAAGCTTTCTTT,CASSRGRDTEAFF
.,TRBV7-8,TRBJ2-1,.,TGTGCCAGCGGGGGCAGGGAAACTAGAAATGAGCAGTTCTTC,CASGGRETRNEQFF